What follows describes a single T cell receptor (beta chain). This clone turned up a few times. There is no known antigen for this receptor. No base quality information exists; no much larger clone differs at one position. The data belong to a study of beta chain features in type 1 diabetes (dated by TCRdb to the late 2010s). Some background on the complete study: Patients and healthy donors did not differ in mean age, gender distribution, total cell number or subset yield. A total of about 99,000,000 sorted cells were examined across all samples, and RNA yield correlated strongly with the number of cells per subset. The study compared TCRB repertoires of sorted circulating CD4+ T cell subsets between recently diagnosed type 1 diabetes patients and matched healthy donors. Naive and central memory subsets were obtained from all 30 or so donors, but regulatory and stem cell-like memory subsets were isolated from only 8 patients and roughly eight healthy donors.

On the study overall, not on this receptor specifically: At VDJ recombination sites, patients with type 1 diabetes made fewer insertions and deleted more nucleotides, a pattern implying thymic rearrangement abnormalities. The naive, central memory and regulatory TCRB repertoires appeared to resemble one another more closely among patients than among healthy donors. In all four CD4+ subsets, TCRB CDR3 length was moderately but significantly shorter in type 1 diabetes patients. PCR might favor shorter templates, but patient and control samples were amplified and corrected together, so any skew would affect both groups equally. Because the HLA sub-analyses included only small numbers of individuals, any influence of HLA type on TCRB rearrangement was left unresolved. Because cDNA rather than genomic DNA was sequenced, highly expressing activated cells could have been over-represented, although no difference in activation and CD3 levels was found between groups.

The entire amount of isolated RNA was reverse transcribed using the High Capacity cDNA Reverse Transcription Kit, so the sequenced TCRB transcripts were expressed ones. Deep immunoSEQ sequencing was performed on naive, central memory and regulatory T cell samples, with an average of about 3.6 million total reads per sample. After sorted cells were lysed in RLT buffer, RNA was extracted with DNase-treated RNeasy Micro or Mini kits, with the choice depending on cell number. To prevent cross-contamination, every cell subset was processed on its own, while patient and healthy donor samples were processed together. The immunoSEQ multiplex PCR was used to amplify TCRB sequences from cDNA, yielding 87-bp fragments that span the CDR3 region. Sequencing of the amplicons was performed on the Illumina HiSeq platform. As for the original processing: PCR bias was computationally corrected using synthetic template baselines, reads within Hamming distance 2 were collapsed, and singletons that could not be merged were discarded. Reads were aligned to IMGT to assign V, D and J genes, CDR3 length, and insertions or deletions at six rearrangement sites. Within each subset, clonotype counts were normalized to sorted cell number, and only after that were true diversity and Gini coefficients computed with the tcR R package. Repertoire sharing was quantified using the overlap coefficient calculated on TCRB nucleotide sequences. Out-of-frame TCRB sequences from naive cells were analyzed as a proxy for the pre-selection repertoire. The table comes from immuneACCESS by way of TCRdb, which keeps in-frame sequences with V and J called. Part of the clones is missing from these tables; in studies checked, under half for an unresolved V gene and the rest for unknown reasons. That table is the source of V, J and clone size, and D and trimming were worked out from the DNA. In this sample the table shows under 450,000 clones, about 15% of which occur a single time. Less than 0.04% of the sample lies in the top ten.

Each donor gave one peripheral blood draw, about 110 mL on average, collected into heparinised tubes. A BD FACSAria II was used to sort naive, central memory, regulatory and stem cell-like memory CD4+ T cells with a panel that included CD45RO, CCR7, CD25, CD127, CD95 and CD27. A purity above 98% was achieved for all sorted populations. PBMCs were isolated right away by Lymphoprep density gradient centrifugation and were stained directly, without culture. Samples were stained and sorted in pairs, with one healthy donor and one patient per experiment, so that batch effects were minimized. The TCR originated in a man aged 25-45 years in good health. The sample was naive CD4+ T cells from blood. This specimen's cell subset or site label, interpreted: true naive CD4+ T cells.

The CDR3 here reads CASTYRANSPLHF. The nucleotide sequence is given as TGTGCCAGCACCTACAGGGCCAATTCACCCCTCCACTTT. The rearrangement joined TRBV6-5 to TRBJ1-6, and TRBD1 may be the D gene, going by 6 matching bases. The germline V gene sets CDR1 to MNHEY and CDR2 to SVGAGI. Taken from cysteine to phenylalanine, the CDR3 has 13 residues. Only the CDR3 DNA is retained, 39 bases long and in frame from the first base. V drops 7 bases and J drops 7 bases, leaving 11 bases in between.